This TCR beta chain was identified during a study of beta chain features in type 1 diabetes. Looking at the study overall: Age, gender and cell yields were alike across patients and healthy donors.

Study-wide findings and caveats: High TCR expression in some cells could lead to their over-representation in cDNA sequencing. Type 1 diabetes patients had VDJ junctions that carried fewer insertions and more deletions. Among patients with Type 1 diabetes, TCRB CDR3s were moderately but significantly shorter in every one of the four CD4+ subsets. Healthy donors had naive, central memory and Treg TCRB repertoires that appeared less similar than those seen among patients.

This clone has only a few counts. What it binds is unknown. The CDR3 sequence is 16 residues long. Per germline, CDR1 SGHRS and CDR2 YFSETQ. V lost 5 bases and J 0 bases, leaving 14 bases between the germline ends. The sequenced template was cDNA made from the entire isolated RNA. Clones were read by immunoSEQ multiplex PCR, and TCRdb kept only the in-frame ones, dropping some. The sample has some 270,000 clones; about a tenth are singletons. This chain connects TRBV5-1 to TRBJ2-2; possibly TRBD2 for D (6 bases). The TCR was taken from a man younger than 40 with type 1 diabetes. The sample consisted of naive CD4+ T cells from blood. The DNA of the CDR3 is TGCGCCAGCAGATCTAGCGCCCTTTCGAACACCGGGGAGCTGTTTTTT. Protein: CASRSSALSNTGELFF.